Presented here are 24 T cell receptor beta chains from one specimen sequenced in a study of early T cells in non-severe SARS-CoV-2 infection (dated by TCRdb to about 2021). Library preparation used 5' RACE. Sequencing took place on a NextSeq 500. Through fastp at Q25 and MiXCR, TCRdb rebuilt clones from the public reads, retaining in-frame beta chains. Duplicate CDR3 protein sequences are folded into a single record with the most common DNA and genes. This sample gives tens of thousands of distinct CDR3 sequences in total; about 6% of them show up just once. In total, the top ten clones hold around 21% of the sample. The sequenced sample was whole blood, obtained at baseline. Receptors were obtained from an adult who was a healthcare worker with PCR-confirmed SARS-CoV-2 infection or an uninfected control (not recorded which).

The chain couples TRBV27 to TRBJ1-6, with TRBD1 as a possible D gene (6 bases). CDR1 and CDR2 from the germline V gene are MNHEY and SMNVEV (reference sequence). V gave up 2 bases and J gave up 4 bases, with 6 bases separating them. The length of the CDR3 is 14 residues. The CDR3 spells CASSLTGYNSPLHF. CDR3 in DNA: TGTGCCAGCAGTTTAACAGGGTATAATTCACCCCTCCACTTT.

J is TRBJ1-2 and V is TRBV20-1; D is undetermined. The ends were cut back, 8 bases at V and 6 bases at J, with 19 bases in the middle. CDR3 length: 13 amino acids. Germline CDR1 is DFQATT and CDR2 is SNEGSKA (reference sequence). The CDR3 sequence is CSPPAKSSNGYTF. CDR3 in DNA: TGCAGTCCCCCAGCCAAGAGCTCTAATGGCTACACCTTC.

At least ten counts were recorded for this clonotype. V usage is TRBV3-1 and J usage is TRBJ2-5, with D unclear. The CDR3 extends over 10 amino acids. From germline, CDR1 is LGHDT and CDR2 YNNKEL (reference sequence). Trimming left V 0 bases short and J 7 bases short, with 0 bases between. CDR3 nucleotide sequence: TGTGCCAGCAGCCAAGAGACCCAGTACTTC. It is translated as CASSQETQYF.

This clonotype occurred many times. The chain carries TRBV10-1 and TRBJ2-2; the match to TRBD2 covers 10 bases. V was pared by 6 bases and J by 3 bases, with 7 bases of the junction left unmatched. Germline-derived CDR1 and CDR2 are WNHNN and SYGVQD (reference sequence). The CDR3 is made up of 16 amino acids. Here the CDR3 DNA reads TGCGCCAGCAGAGCGGGAGGGCGTAGGGACACCGGGGAGCTGTTTTTT. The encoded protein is CASRAGGRRDTGELFF.

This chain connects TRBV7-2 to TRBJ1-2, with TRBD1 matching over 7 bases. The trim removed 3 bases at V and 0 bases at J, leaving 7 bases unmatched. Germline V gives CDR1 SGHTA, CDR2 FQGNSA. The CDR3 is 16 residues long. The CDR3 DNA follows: TGTGCCAGCAGCTTGCTCTCGACAGGGCCTAACTATGGCTACACCTTC. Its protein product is CASSLLSTGPNYGYTF.

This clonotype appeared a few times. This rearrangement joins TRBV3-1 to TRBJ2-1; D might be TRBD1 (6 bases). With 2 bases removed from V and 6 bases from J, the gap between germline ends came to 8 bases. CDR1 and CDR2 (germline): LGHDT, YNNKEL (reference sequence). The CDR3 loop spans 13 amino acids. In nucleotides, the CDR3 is TGTGCCAGCAGCCAACGAGGGGGCAATGAGCAGTTCTTC. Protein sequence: CASSQRGGNEQFF.

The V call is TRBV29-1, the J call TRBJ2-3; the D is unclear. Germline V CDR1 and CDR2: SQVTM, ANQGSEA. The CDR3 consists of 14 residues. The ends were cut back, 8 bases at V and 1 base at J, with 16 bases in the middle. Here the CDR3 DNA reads TGCAGCACCGAAGTTCGGACGGGCACAGATACGCAGTATTTT. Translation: CSTEVRTGTDTQYF.

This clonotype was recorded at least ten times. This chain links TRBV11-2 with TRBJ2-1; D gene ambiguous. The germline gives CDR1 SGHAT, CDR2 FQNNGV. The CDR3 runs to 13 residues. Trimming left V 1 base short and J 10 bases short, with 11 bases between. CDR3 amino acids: CASSLGLAVEQFF. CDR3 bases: TGTGCCAGCAGCTTAGGACTCGCGGTGGAGCAGTTCTTC.

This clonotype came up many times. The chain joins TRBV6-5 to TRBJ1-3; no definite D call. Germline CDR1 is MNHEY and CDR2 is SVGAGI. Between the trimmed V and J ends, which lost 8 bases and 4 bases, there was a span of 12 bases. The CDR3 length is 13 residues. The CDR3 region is CASSLKPGNTIYF. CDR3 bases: TGTGCCAGCTCACTCAAGCCGGGAAACACCATATATTTT.

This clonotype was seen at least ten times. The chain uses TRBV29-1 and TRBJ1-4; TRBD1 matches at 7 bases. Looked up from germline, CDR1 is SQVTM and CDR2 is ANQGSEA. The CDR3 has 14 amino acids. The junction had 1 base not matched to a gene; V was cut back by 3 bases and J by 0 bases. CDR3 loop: CSVEGTATNEKLFF. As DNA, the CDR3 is TGCAGCGTTGAGGGGACAGCAACTAATGAAAAACTGTTTTTT.

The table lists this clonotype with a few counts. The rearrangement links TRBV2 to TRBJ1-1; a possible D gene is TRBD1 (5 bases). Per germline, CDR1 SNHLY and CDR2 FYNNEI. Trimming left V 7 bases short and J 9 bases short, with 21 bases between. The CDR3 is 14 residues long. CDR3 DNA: TGTGCCAGCAAGGTACTACGAAACGGGGGGAAAGCTTTCTTT. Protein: CASKVLRNGGKAFF.

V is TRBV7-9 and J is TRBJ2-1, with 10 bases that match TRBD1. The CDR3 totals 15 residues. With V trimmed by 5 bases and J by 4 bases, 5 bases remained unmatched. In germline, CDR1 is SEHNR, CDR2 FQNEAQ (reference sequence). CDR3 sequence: CASSQPGQGYNEQFF. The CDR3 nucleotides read TGTGCCAGCAGCCAACCGGGACAGGGGTACAATGAGCAGTTCTTC. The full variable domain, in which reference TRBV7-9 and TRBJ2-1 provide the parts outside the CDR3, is DTGVSQNPRHKITKRGQNVTFRCDPISEHNRLYWYRQTLGQGPEFLTYFQNEAQLEKSRLLSDRFSAERPKGSFSTLEIQRTEQGDSAMYLCASSQPGQGYNEQFFGPGTRLTVL.

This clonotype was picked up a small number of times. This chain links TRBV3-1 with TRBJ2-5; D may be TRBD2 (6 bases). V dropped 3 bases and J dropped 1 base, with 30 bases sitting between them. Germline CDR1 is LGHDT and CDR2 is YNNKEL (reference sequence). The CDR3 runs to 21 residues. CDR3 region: CASSHGAEGDLVPAPQETQYF. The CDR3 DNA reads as TGTGCCAGCAGCCACGGGGCGGAGGGCGACCTAGTGCCCGCTCCCCAAGAGACCCAGTACTTC.

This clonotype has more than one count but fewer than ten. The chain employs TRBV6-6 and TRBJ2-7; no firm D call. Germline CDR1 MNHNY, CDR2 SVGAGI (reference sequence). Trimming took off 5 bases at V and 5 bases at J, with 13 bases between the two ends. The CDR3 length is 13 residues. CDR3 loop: CASSPDQTHEQYF. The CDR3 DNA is TGTGCCAGCAGTCCGGACCAGACCCACGAGCAGTACTTC.

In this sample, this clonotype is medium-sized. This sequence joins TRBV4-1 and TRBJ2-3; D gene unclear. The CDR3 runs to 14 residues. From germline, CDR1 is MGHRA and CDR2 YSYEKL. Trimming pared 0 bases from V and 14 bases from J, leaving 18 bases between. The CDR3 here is CASSQDVGLVRGYF. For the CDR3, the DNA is TGCGCCAGCAGCCAAGATGTCGGGCTAGTTCGAGGGTATTTT.

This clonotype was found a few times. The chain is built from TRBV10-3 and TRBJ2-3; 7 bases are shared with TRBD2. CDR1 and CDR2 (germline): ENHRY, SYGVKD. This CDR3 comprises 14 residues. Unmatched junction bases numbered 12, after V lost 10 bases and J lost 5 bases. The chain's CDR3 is CASTRGDDGDTQYF. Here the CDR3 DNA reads TGTGCCAGCACCCGGGGGGATGATGGAGATACGCAGTATTTT.

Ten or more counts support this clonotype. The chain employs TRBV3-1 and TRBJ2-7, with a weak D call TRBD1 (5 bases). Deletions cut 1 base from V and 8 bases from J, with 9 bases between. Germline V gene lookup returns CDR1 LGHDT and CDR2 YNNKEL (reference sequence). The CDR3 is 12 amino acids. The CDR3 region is CASSQVKGQQYF. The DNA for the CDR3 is TGTGCCAGCAGCCAAGTTAAGGGGCAGCAGTACTTC.

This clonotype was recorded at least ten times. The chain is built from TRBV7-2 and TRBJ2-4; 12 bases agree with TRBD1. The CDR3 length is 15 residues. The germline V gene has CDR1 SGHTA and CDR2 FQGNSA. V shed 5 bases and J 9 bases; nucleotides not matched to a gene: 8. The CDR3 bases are TGTGCCAGCAGCCCCCGGGACAGGGGGCAAGGCATTCAGTACTTC. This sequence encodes CASSPRDRGQGIQYF.

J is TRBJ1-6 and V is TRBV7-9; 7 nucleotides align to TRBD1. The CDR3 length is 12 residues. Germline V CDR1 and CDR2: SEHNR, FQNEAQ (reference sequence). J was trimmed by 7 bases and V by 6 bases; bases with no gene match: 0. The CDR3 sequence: CASRQGNSPLHF. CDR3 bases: TGTGCCAGCAGACAGGGGAATTCACCCCTCCACTTT. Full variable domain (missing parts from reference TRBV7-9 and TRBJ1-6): DTGVSQNPRHKITKRGQNVTFRCDPISEHNRLYWYRQTLGQGPEFLTYFQNEAQLEKSRLLSDRFSAERPKGSFSTLEIQRTEQGDSAMYLCASRQGNSPLHFGNGTRLTVT.

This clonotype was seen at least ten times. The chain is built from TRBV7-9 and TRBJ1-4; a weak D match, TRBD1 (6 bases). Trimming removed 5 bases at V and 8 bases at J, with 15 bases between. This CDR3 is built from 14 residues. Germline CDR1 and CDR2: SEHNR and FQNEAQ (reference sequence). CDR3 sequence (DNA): TGTGCCAGCAGCGCAGGGGTATGGACAGAAAAACTGTTTTTT. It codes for CASSAGVWTEKLFF.

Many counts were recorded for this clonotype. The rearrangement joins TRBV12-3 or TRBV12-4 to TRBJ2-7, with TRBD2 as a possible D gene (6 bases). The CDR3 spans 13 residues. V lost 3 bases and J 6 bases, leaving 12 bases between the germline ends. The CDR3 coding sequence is TGTGCCAGCAGTTTTGGGCAGGGAGGCGAGCAGTACTTC. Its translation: CASSFGQGGEQYF.

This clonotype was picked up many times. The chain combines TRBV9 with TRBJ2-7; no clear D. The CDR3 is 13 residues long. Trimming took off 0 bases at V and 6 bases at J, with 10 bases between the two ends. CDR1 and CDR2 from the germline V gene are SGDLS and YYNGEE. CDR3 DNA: TGTGCCAGCAGCGTAGTAACAGCCAGCGAGCAGTACTTC. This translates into CASSVVTASEQYF.

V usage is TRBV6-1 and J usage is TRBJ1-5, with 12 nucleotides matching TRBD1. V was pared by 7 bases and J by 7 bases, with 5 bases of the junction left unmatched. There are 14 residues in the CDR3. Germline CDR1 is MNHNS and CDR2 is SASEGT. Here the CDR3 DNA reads TGTGCCAGCACCAGCGGGACAGGGGGCCAGCCCCAGCATTTT. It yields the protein CASTSGTGGQPQHF.

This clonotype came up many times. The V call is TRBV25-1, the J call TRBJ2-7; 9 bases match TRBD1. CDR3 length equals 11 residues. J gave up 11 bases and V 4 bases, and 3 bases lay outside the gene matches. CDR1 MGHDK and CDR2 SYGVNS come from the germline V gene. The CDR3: CASSGWTGEYF. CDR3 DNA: TGTGCCAGCAGTGGCTGGACAGGGGAGTACTTC.